Described below is a single T cell receptor beta chain sequence and its context. TCRdb re-called the 5' RACE reads and gives one entry per CDR3 protein, without DNA. The sample totals fewer than 550,000 distinct CDR3 sequences. These data originate in a study of T cells expressing NK-cell markers. Germline CDR1 reads SGHRS; CDR2 reads YFSETQ. The CDR3 is 15 amino acids. The sequence was collected from a woman aged 50 to 60 in good health. Sequencing was carried out using blood T cells: a sorted CD56 or NKG2C T cell subset, CD4+ or CD8+ T cells, or bulk PBMC T cells (not recorded which). The chain employs TRBV5-1 and TRBJ1-2; the TCRdb call, TRBD1, lacks DNA for checking. The CDR3 sequence: CASSPRAGDGYGYTF.